Below, 8 T cell receptor beta chains from the same sample are listed, as sequenced in a study of PD-L1 blockade in urothelial cancer. Clones were read by immunoSEQ multiplex PCR, and TCRdb kept only the in-frame ones, dropping some. The sample lists tens of thousands of clones; approximately 89% were seen once. Time point: peripheral blood 6 weeks after treatment start. The material sequenced was PBMCs, taken around atezolizumab (anti-PD-L1) treatment. These receptors originate from a woman older than 75 with urothelial cancer.

V and J are TRBV7-9 and TRBJ1-5, with 10 bases fitting TRBD1. Germline V gene sequence: CDR1 SEHNR, CDR2 FQNEAQ (reference sequence). J gave up 3 bases and V 4 bases, and 9 bases lay outside the gene matches. CDR3 length: 17 residues. The CDR3 reads CASSSPTGTGDNQPQHF. The CDR3 nucleotides read TGTGCCAGCAGCTCGCCGACCGGGACAGGGGACAATCAGCCCCAGCATTTT.

The chain is built from TRBV5-1 and TRBJ1-1, with TRBD1 matching over 8 bases. The CDR3 runs to 15 residues. Germline CDR1 and CDR2: SGHRS and YFSETQ. J gave up 1 base and V 4 bases, and 6 bases lay outside the gene matches. The CDR3 region is CASSSGQGRNTEAFF. The DNA of the CDR3 is TGCGCCAGCAGCAGCGGACAGGGTAGGAACACTGAAGCTTTCTTT.

This clone was found once. The J gene is TRBJ2-1, the V gene TRBV6-1, with a weak D call TRBD2 (6 bases). This CDR3 contains 16 residues. Between the trimmed V and J ends, which lost 4 bases and 0 bases, there was a span of 13 bases. Germline V gene sequence: CDR1 MNHNS, CDR2 SASEGT. The CDR3 sequence is CASSATSGHSYNEQFF. The CDR3 DNA follows: TGTGCCAGCAGTGCAACGAGCGGGCACTCCTACAATGAGCAGTTCTTC.

V gene TRBV19 combines with J gene TRBJ2-1; 14 bases line up with TRBD2. Germline assignment: CDR1 LNHDA and CDR2 SQIVND (reference sequence). The CDR3 contains 16 residues. Trimming at V came to 4 bases and at J to 9 bases, leaving 8 bases not matched to a gene. The CDR3 region has the DNA TGTGCCAGTAGTAGAGGGACTAGCGGGAGACGGGGTGAGCAGTTCTTC. This translates into CASSRGTSGRRGEQFF.

This chain uses TRBV27 with TRBJ1-4; 10 positions match TRBD1. The CDR3 runs 16 residues. V was clipped by 7 bases and J by 4 bases; unmatched bases: 9. The germline CDR1 and CDR2 sequences are MNHEY and SMNVEV (reference sequence). The CDR3 DNA follows: TGTGCCAGCACCCCCCTTCGGGACAGGGGTAATGAAAAACTGTTTTTT. Protein product: CASTPLRDRGNEKLFF.

This chain uses TRBV7-9 with TRBJ1-1, with D hard to call. Germline V lookup: CDR1 SEHNR, CDR2 FQNEAQ (reference sequence). V was clipped by 0 bases and J by 1 base, with 9 bases between them. This CDR3 is 15 amino acids long. Here the CDR3 DNA reads TGTGCCAGCAGCTTAGCGGAGGGCAGGAACACTGAAGCTTTCTTT. Translation: CASSLAEGRNTEAFF.

The J gene is TRBJ1-3, the V gene TRBV6-5; unclear D gene. Germline CDR1 is MNHEY and CDR2 is SVGAGI. There are 15 residues in the CDR3. V was shortened by 5 bases and J by 0 bases, with 11 bases between the two germline ends. The CDR3 sequence is CASSVTAHSGNTIYF. The CDR3 nucleotides are TGTGCCAGCAGTGTTACAGCTCACTCTGGAAACACCATATATTTT.

The V call is TRBV27, the J call TRBJ2-3; D unresolved. The CDR3 is made up of 11 amino acids. The ends were cut back, 3 bases at V and 6 bases at J, with 4 bases in the middle. The germline CDR1 and CDR2 sequences are MNHEY and SMNVEV (reference sequence). The CDR3 DNA follows: TGTGCCAGCAGTTTCATGGATACGCAGTATTTT. Translation: CASSFMDTQYF.